Each of the 15 T cell receptor beta chains below was sequenced from the same sample in a study of blood T cell repertoires in COVID-19. The assay was immunoSEQ multiplex PCR, and TCRdb's table has in-frame clones only and misses some. Of about 130,000 clones detected, 86% appear once; the ten largest clones hold about 2.3%. Sequencing was done on a sample of PBMCs or T cells enriched from blood (not recorded which). Every receptor here comes from a woman in her 50s who had recovered from COVID-19.

This rearrangement joins TRBV3-1 (or the pseudogene TRBV3-2) to TRBJ2-5; a possible D gene is TRBD2 (6 bases). Germline-derived CDR1 and CDR2 are LGHDT and YNNKEL (reference sequence). This CDR3 spans 13 amino acids. V shed 4 bases and J shed 5 bases, with 11 bases lying between them. CDR3: CASSRAGRETQYF. As DNA, the CDR3 is TGTGCCAGCAGCCGAGCGGGCCGGGAGACCCAGTACTTC.

The rearrangement joins TRBV27 to TRBJ2-3; 12 bases match TRBD2. Germline V lookup: CDR1 MNHEY, CDR2 SMNVEV (reference sequence). V lost 3 bases, J lost 4 bases, and 2 bases stayed unmatched. This CDR3 spans 15 amino acids. CDR3 sequence reads: CASSLTSGGADTQYF. The CDR3 coding sequence is TGTGCCAGCAGTTTGACTAGCGGGGGAGCAGATACGCAGTATTTT.

This clone was seen once. The chain carries TRBV5-1 and TRBJ2-1, with TRBD2 identical over 8 bases. In germline, CDR1 is SGHRS, CDR2 YFSETQ. The junction had 7 bases not matched to a gene; V was cut back by 0 bases and J by 5 bases. The length of the CDR3 is 16 residues. CDR3 in amino acids: CASSLEGLVRNNEQFF. CDR3 bases: TGCGCCAGCAGCTTGGAGGGACTAGTTCGTAACAATGAGCAGTTCTTC.

This chain connects TRBV19 to TRBJ1-1; 7 nucleotides agree with TRBD1. This CDR3 has 15 residues. Germline V gives CDR1 LNHDA, CDR2 SQIVND (reference sequence). The V and J ends lost 4 bases and 0 bases, in that order; junction bases with no gene match: 5. The CDR3 loop reads CASSRDRAMNTEAFF. The CDR3 DNA sequence: TGTGCCAGTAGTAGAGACAGGGCCATGAACACTGAAGCTTTCTTT.

This sequence joins TRBV7-9 and TRBJ2-2; D is unresolved. The CDR3 has 15 residues. Looked up from germline, CDR1 is SEHNR and CDR2 is FQNEAQ (reference sequence). The V end lost 3 bases, the J end lost 4 bases, and 12 bases lay between the germline ends. The CDR3 DNA reads as TGTGCCAGCAGCTTGTCTGAGGTCCCCACCGGGGAGCTGTTTTTT. Its protein is CASSLSEVPTGELFF.

The V call is TRBV6-5, the J call TRBJ2-5, with D perhaps TRBD2 (6 bases). V was cut by 0 bases and J by 7 bases, with 15 bases left in between. CDR3 size: 15 residues. Germline values: CDR1 MNHEY, CDR2 SVGAGI. Here the CDR3 reads CASSYSGVGGGTQYF. The CDR3 DNA reads TGTGCCAGCAGTTACTCGGGTGTGGGGGGTGGGACCCAGTACTTC.

The chain uses TRBV10-3 and TRBJ1-1; 7 nucleotides line up with TRBD1. The trim removed 10 bases at V and 5 bases at J, leaving 19 bases unmatched. The CDR3 runs 16 residues. The germline gives CDR1 ENHRY, CDR2 SYGVKD. The CDR3 nucleotides read TGTGCCACCCGGCTCCAGGGGGAATCTAGTGGGACTGAAGCTTTCTTT. This gives the protein CATRLQGESSGTEAFF.

This sequence joins TRBV19 and TRBJ1-5, with a tentative D call TRBD1 (6 bases). The germline gives CDR1 LNHDA, CDR2 SQIVND (reference sequence). The V and J ends lost 4 bases and 0 bases respectively, with 13 bases between them. The CDR3 length is 16 residues. Here the CDR3 DNA reads TGTGCCAGTAGTAAAAGACAGGACACTAGCAATCAGCCCCAGCATTTT. Its translation: CASSKRQDTSNQPQHF.

The chain has TRBV6-5 and TRBJ1-2; maybe TRBD1 (6 bases). This CDR3 contains 13 residues. Trimming shortened V by 6 bases and J by 7 bases, and 15 bases separated the two germline ends. In germline, CDR1 is MNHEY, CDR2 SVGAGI. CDR3 sequence: CASRADRIGGYTF. CDR3 nucleotides: TGTGCCAGCAGGGCCGACAGGATAGGTGGCTACACCTTC.

The rearrangement uses TRBV27 and TRBJ2-7, with 14 bases that match TRBD2. CDR3 length: 18 residues. Per the germline V gene, CDR1 is MNHEY and CDR2 is SMNVEV (reference sequence). After removal of 5 bases from V and 0 bases from J, the junction contained 9 bases not matched to a gene. This CDR3 is CASSPPGLAGDSSYEQYF. The DNA of the CDR3 is TGTGCCAGCAGTCCTCCGGGACTAGCGGGGGATAGCTCCTACGAGCAGTACTTC.

The J gene is TRBJ1-3, the V gene TRBV5-5; TRBD1 is a possible D gene (5 bases). Trimming stripped 5 bases from V and 2 bases from J, with 11 bases between. The germline CDR1 and CDR2 sequences are SGHKS and YYEKEE (reference sequence). CDR3 length: 14 amino acids. CDR3 in DNA: TGTGCCAGCAGTACAGGCGGTACTGGAAACACCATATATTTT. Translation: CASSTGGTGNTIYF.

In its sample, this clone was seen once. This rearrangement joins TRBV4-1 to TRBJ2-1; 9 bases fit TRBD2. Trimming at V came to 7 bases and at J to 6 bases, leaving 19 bases not matched to a gene. The CDR3 loop spans 18 amino acids. CDR1 and CDR2 (germline): MGHRA, YSYEKL. The CDR3 spells CASTQVDGGGAGANEQFF. CDR3 nucleotides: TGCGCCAGCACCCAGGTGGACGGCGGGGGGGCGGGTGCCAATGAGCAGTTCTTC.

The rearrangement links TRBV5-1 to TRBJ2-6; the D gene is possibly TRBD1 (6 bases). Germline V lookup: CDR1 SGHRS, CDR2 YFSETQ. Trimming pared 2 bases from V and 0 bases from J, leaving 9 bases between. The CDR3 contains 16 residues. The CDR3 reads CASSLPQGSGANVLTF. CDR3 coding DNA: TGCGCCAGCAGCTTACCACAGGGCTCTGGGGCCAACGTCCTGACTTTC.

V is TRBV5-4 and J is TRBJ2-5, with 7 bases aligning to TRBD1. The CDR3 extends over 15 amino acids. The germline V gene encodes CDR1 SGHNT and CDR2 YYREEE (reference sequence). With 0 bases clipped from V and 5 bases from J, the junction kept 7 bases outside the gene matches. The CDR3 loop reads CASSLGQGVTETQYF. The CDR3 bases are TGTGCCAGCAGCTTGGGTCAGGGGGTTACGGAGACCCAGTACTTC. Full variable domain (missing parts from reference TRBV5-4 and TRBJ2-5): ETGVTQSPTHLIKTRGQQVTLRCSSQSGHNTVSWYQQALGQGPQFIFQYYREEENGRGNFPPRFSGLQFPNYSSELNVNALELDDSALYLCASSLGQGVTETQYFGPGTRLLVL.

This rearrangement joins TRBV10-3 to TRBJ2-2; D perhaps matches TRBD1 (5 bases). The CDR3 consists of 14 residues. V lost 2 bases to trimming and J lost 2 bases, with 6 bases between them. The V gene's germline CDR1 is ENHRY and CDR2 SYGVKD. This CDR3 is CAISEGHNTGELFF. Written as DNA, the CDR3 is TGTGCCATCAGTGAGGGACACAACACCGGGGAGCTGTTTTTT.